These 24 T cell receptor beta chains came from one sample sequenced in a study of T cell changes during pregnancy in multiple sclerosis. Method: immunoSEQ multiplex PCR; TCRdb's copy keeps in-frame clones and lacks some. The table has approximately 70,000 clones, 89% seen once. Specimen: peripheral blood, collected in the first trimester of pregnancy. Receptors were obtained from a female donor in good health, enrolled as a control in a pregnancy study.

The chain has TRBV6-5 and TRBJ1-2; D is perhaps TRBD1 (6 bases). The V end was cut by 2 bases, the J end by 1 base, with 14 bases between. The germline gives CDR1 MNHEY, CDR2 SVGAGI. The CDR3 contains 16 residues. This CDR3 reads CASSYHRDNYNYGYTF. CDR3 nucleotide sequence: TGTGCCAGCAGTTACCACCGGGACAATTATAACTATGGCTACACCTTC.

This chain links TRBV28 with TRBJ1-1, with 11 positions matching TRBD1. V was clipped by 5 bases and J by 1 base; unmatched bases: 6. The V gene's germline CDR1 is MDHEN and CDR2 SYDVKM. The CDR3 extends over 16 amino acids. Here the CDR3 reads CASSPWTGGQNTEAFF. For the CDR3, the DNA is TGTGCCAGCAGTCCGTGGACAGGGGGCCAGAACACTGAAGCTTTCTTT.

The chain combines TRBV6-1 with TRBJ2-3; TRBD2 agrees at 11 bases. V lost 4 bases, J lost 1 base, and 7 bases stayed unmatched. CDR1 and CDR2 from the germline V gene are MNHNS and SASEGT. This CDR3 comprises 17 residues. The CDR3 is CASSATRLAGRTDTQYF. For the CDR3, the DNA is TGTGCCAGCAGTGCTACTAGACTAGCGGGACGCACAGATACGCAGTATTTT.

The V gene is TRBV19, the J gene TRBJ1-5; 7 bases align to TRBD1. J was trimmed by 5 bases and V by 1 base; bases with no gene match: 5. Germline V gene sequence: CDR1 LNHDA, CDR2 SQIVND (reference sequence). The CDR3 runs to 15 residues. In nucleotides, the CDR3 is TGTGCCAGTAGTATAGTAAGGCAGGGGGATCAGCCCCAGCATTTT. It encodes CASSIVRQGDQPQHF.

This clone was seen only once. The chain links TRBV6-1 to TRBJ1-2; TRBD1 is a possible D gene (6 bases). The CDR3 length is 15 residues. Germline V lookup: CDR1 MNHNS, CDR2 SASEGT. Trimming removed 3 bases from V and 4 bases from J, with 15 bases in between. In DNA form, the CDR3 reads TGTGCCAGCAGTGATTGGAGCAGGGGTTCCTATGGCTACACCTTC. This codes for CASSDWSRGSYGYTF.

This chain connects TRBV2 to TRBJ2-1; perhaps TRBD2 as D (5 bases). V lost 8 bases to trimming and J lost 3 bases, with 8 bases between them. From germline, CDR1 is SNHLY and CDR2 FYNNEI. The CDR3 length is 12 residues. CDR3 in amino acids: CASLAGYNEQFF. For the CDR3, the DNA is TGTGCCAGCTTGGCGGGCTACAATGAGCAGTTCTTC.

CDR3 coding DNA: TGTGCCAGCACCCGACAGGGGCAGGTTGACGAGCAGTACTTC. It encodes CASTRQGQVDEQYF. J is TRBJ2-7 and V is TRBV6-5, with 8 bases identical to TRBD1. This CDR3 is 14 amino acids long. From germline, CDR1 is MNHEY and CDR2 SVGAGI. Trimming cost V 7 bases and J 5 bases; bases outside gene matches: 10.

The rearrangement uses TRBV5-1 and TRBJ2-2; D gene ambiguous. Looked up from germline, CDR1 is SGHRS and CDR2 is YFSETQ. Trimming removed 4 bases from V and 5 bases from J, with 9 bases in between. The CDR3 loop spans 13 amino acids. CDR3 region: CASSQQSTGELFF. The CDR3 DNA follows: TGCGCCAGCAGCCAACAATCGACCGGGGAGCTGTTTTTT.

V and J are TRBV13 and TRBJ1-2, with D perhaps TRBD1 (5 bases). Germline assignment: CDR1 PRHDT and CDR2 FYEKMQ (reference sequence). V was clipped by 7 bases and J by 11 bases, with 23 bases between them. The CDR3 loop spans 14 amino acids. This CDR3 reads CASTGGWDPRRYTF. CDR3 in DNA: TGTGCCAGCACCGGGGGTTGGGACCCAAGACGATACACCTTC.

CDR3 DNA sequence: TGTGCCAGCAGTTGGAACAGGGGGGGCACTGAAGCTTTCTTT. Its protein product is CASSWNRGGTEAFF. The chain joins TRBV6-6 to TRBJ1-1; 8 bases are a match to TRBD1. Germline loops: CDR1 MNHNY, CDR2 SVGAGI (reference sequence). The CDR3 loop spans 14 amino acids. Losses at the gene ends were 4 bases for V and 4 bases for J; bases not matched to a gene: 5.

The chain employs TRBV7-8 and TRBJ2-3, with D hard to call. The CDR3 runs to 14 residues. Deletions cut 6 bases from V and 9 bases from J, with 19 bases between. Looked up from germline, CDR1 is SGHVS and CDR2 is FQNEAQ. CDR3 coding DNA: TGTGCCAGCAGACCGAATGACCTAGTTCACACGCAGTATTTT. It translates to CASRPNDLVHTQYF. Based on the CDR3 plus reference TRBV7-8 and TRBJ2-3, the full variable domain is GAGVSQSPRYKVAKRGQDVALRCDPISGHVSLFWYQQALGQGPEFLTYFQNEAQLDKSGLPSDRFFAERPEGSVSTLKIQRTQQEDSAVYLCASRPNDLVHTQYFGPGTRLTVL.

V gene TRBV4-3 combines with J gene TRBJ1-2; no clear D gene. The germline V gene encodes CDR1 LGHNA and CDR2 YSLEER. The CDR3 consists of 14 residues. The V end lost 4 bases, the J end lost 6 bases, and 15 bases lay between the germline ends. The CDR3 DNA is TGCGCCAGCAGCCCCTCGACGGGAGACAATGGCTACACCTTC. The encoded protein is CASSPSTGDNGYTF.

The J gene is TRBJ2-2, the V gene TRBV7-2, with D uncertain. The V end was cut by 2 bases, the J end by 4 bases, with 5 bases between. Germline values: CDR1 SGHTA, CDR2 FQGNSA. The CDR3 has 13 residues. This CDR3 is CASSLMSTGELFF. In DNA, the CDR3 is TGTGCCAGCAGCTTAATGAGCACCGGGGAGCTGTTTTTT.

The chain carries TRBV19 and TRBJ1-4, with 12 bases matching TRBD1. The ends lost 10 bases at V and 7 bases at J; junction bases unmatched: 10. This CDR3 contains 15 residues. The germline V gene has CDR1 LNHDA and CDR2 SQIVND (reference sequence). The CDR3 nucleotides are TGTGCCACTTCCGGGACAGGGGGCTTCCGTGAAAAACTGTTTTTT. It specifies CATSGTGGFREKLFF.

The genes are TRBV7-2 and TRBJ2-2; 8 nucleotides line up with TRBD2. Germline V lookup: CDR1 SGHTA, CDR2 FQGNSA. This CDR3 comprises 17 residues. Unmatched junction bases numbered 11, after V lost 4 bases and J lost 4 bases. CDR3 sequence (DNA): TGTGCCAGCAGCTCCCCTGTTGGCGGGGGGACCACCGGGGAGCTGTTTTTT. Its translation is CASSSPVGGGTTGELFF.

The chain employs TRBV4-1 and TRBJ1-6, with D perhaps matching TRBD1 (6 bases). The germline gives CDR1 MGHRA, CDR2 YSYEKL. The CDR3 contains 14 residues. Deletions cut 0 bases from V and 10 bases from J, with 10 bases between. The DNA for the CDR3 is TGCGCCAGCAGCCAAGACAGGGGTAACTCACCCCTCCACTTT. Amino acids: CASSQDRGNSPLHF.

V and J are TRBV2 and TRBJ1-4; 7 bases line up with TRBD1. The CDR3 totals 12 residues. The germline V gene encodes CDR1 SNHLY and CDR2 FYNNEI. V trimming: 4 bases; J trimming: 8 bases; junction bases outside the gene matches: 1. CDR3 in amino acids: CASSGQGEKLFF. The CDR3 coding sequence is TGTGCCAGCAGTGGACAGGGAGAAAAACTGTTTTTT.

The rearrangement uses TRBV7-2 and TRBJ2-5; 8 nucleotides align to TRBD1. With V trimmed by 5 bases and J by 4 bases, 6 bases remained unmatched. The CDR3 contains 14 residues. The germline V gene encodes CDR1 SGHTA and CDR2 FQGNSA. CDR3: CASSTDRASETQYF. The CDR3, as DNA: TGTGCCAGCAGCACGGACAGGGCCTCAGAGACCCAGTACTTC. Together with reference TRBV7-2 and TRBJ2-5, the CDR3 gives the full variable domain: GAGVSQSPSNKVTEKGKDVELRCDPISGHTALYWYRQSLGQGLEFLIYFQGNSAPDKSGLPSDRFSAERTGGSVSTLTIQRTQQEDSAVYLCASSTDRASETQYFGPGTRLLVL.

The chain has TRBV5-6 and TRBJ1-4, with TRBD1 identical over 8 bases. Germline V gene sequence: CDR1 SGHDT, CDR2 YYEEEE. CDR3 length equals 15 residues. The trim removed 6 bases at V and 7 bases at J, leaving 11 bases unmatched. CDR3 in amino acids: CASNLQGAGGEKLFF. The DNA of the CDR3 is TGTGCCAGCAACCTTCAGGGGGCCGGTGGTGAAAAACTGTTTTTT.

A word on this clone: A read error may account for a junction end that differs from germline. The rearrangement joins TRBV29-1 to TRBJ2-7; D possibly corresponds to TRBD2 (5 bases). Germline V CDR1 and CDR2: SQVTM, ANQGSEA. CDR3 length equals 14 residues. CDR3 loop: CSVGGAGATYERYF. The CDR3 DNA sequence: TGCAGCGTTGGTGGTGCGGGTGCCACCTACGAGCGGTACTTC.

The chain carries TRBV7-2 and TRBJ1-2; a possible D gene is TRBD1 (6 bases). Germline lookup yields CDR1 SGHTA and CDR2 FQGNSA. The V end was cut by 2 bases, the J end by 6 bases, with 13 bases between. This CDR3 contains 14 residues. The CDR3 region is CASSLRSEGDGYTF. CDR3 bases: TGTGCCAGCAGCTTACGTTCTGAGGGGGATGGCTACACCTTC. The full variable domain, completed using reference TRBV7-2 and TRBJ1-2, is GAGVSQSPSNKVTEKGKDVELRCDPISGHTALYWYRQSLGQGLEFLIYFQGNSAPDKSGLPSDRFSAERTGGSVSTLTIQRTQQEDSAVYLCASSLRSEGDGYTFGSGTRLTVV.

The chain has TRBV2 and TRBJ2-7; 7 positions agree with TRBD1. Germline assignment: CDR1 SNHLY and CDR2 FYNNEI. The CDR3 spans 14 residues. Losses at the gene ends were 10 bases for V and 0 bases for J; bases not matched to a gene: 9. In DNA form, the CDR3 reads TGTGCCACCAGGGACAGCGATCTCTCCTACGAGCAGTACTTC. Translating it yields CATRDSDLSYEQYF.

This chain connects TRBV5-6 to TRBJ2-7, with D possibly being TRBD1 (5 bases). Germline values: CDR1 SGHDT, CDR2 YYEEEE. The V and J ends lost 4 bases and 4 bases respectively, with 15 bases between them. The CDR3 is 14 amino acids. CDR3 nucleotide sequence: TGTGCCAGCAGCCCCCAGGACATTTTTTACGAGCAGTACTTC. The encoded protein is CASSPQDIFYEQYF.

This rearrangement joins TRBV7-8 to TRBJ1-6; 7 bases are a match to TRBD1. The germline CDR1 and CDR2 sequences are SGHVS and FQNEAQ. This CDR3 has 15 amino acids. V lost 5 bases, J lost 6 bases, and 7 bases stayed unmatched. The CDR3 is CASSTGTVPNSPLHF. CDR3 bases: TGTGCCAGCAGCACCGGGACAGTACCTAATTCACCCCTCCACTTT.